The TCR beta chain under discussion was sequenced for a study of blood T cell repertoires in COVID-19. The repertoire was sequenced with immunoSEQ multiplex PCR; TCRdb's copy has only in-frame clones and lacks some. The sample holds roughly 54,000 clones, around nine tenths seen once. CDR3 length: 14 amino acids. The V gene lost 0 bases and the J gene lost 3 bases, with 9 bases spanning the gap. CDR1 and CDR2 from the germline V gene are SGHTA and FQGNSA. This TCR came from a man between 45 and 60 years old with acute or convalescent COVID-19. The sequencing input was peripheral blood. This sequence joins TRBV7-2 and TRBJ2-7; D perhaps matches TRBD1 (6 bases). The CDR3 is CASSLARDNYEQYF. The CDR3 region has the DNA TGTGCCAGCAGCTTAGCCCGGGACAACTACGAGCAGTACTTC. The entire variable domain, with the rest obtained from reference TRBV7-2 and TRBJ2-7, is as follows: GAGVSQSPSNKVTEKGKDVELRCDPISGHTALYWYRQSLGQGLEFLIYFQGNSAPDKSGLPSDRFSAERTGGSVSTLTIQRTQQEDSAVYLCASSLARDNYEQYFGPGTRLTVT.